The sequence of this TCR beta chain was determined in a study of cytomegalovirus exposure and HLA in healthy donors. Germline values: CDR1 SGHDT, CDR2 YYEEEE. V trimming: 0 bases; J trimming: 7 bases; junction bases outside the gene matches: 2. This CDR3 contains 15 residues. The PCR had 60 Vbeta and 13 Jbeta primers. Profiled with immunoSEQ multiplex PCR; TCRdb holds only in-frame clones, not every one. The table lists 150,000 to 200,000 clones, roughly nine tenths of them singletons. Sequencing was performed on PBMCs. The sequence was collected from a girl under three years old in good health and CMV-seronegative. The chain couples TRBV5-6 to TRBJ1-6; 9 positions agree with TRBD1. The CDR3 region has the DNA TGTGCCAGCAGCTTGGCGGGACAGGGAAATTCACCCCTCCACTTT. It encodes CASSLAGQGNSPLHF.